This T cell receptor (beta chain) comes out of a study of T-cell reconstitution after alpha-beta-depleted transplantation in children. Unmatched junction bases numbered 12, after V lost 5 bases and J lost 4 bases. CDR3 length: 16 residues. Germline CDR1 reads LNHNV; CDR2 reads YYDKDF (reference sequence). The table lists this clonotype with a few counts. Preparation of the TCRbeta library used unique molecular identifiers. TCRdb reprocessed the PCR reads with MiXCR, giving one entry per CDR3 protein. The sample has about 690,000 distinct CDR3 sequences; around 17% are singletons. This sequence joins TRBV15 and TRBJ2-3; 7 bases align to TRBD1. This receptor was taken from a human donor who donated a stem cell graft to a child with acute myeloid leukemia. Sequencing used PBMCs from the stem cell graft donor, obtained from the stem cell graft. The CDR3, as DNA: TGTGCCACCAGCCGCCCAGATGACAGGGTGGCAGATACGCAGTATTTT. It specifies CATSRPDDRVADTQYF.